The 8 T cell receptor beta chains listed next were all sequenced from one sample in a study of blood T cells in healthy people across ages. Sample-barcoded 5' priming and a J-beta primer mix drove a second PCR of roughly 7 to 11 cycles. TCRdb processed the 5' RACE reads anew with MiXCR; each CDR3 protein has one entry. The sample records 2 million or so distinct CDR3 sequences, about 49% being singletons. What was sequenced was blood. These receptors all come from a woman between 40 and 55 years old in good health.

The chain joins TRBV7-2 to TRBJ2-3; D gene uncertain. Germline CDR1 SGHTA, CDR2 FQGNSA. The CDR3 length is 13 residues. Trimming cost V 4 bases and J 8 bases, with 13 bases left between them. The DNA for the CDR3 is TGTGCCAGCAGCTCCCAAAGTCAGGTTACGCAGTATTTT. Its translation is CASSSQSQVTQYF.

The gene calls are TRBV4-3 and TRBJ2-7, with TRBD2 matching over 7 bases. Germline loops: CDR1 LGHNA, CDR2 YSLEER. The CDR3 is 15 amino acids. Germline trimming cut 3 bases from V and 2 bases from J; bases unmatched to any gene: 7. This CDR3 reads CASSQDTGGPYEQYF. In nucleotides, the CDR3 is TGCGCCAGCAGCCAGGACACGGGAGGACCCTACGAGCAGTACTTC.

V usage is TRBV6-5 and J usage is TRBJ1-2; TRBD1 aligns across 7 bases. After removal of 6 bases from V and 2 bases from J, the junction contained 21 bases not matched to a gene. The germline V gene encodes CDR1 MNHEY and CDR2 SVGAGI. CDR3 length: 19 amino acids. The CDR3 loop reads CASRYGGAVTGQLNYGYTF. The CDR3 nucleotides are TGTGCCAGCAGATACGGAGGGGCCGTGACAGGGCAATTGAACTATGGCTACACCTTC.

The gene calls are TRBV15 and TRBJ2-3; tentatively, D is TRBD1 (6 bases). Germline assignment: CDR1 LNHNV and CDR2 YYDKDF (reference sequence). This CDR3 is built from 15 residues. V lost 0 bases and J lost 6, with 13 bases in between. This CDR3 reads CATSRDGQPRDTQYF. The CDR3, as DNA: TGTGCCACCAGCAGAGACGGACAGCCGCGGGATACGCAGTATTTT.

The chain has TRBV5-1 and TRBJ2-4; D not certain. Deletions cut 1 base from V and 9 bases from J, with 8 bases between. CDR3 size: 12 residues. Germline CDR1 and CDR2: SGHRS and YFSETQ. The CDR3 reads CASSLTPGIQYF. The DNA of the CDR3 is TGCGCCAGCAGCTTGACACCGGGCATTCAGTACTTC. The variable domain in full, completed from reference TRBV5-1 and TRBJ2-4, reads KAGVTQTPRYLIKTRGQQVTLSCSPISGHRSVSWYQQTPGQGLQFLFEYFSETQRNKGNFPGRFSGRQFSNSRSEMNVSTLELGDSALYLCASSLTPGIQYFGAGTRLSVL.

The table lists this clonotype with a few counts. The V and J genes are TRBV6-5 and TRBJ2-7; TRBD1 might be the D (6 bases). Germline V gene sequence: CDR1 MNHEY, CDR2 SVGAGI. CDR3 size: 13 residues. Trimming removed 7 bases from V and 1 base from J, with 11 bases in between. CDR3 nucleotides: TGTGCCAGCACCGGGACACCTTCCTACGAGCAGTACTTC. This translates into CASTGTPSYEQYF.

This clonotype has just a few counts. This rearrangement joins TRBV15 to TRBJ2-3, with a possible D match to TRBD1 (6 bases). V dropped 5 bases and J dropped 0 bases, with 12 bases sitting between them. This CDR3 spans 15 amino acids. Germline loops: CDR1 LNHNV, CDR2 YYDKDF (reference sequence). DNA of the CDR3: TGTGCCACCAGCTCGGGACAATCTAGCACAGATACGCAGTATTTT. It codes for CATSSGQSSTDTQYF.

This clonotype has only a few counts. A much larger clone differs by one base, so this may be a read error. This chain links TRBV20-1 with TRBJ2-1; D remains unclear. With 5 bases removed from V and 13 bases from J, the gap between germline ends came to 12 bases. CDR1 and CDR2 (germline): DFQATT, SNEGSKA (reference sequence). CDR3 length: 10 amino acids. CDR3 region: CSAGGETQFF. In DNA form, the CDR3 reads TGCAGTGCTGGCGGTGAGACCCAGTTCTTC.